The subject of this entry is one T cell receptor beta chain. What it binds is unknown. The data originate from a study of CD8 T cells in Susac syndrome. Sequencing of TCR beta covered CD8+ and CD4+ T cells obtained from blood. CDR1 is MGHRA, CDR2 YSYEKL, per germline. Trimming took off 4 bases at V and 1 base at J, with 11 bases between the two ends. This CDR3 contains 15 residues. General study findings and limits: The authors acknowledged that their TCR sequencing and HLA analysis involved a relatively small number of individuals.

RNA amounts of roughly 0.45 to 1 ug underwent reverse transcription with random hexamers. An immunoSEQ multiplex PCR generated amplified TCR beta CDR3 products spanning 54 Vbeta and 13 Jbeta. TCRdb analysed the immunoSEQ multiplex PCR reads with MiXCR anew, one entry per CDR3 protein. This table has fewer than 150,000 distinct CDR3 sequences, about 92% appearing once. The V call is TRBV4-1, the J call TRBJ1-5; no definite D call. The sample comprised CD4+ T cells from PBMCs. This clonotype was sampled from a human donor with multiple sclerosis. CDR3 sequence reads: CASSPYLVSNQPQHF. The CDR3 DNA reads TGCGCCAGCAGCCCCTATTTGGTGAGCAATCAGCCCCAGCATTTT.